This T cell receptor beta chain was sequenced during a study of blood T cell repertoires in COVID-19. This table comes from immunoSEQ multiplex PCR, and its TCRdb copy is limited to in-frame clones, with some not included. Here the sample spans around 95,000 clones, approximately 91% being singletons. The sequencing input was peripheral blood. The receptor's source is a man aged 50 or older with active COVID-19.

The CDR3 coding sequence is TGTGCCAGTAGTATAGGGGGAGTCCCCCTCCACTTT. Translated, it gives CASSIGGVPLHF. This rearrangement joins TRBV19 to TRBJ1-6; D uncertain. This CDR3 contains 12 residues. The germline CDR1 and CDR2 sequences are LNHDA and SQIVND (reference sequence). Trimming removed 1 base at V and 13 bases at J, with 8 bases between.